This T cell receptor beta chain was captured in a study of identical twins. Healthy Caucasians made up all donors. TCRdb re-derived calls from the 5' RACE reads in MiXCR, one entry per CDR3 protein. Seen here are a few hundred thousand distinct CDR3 sequences, roughly 20% observed once, and the top ten hold 10% to 15%. This clonotype was observed many times. This CDR3 is built from 15 residues. CDR1 and CDR2 (germline): SGHAT, FQNNGV. Trimming cost V 0 bases and J 2 bases, with 11 bases left between them. V is TRBV11-2 and J is TRBJ2-7; D unclear. The sequence was obtained from a man aged 50 to 59 in good health. Material: naive T cells sorted from blood. In DNA, the CDR3 is TGTGCCAGCAGCTTAGAAGGCCACCACGCCTACGAGCAGTACTTC. It specifies CASSLEGHHAYEQYF.